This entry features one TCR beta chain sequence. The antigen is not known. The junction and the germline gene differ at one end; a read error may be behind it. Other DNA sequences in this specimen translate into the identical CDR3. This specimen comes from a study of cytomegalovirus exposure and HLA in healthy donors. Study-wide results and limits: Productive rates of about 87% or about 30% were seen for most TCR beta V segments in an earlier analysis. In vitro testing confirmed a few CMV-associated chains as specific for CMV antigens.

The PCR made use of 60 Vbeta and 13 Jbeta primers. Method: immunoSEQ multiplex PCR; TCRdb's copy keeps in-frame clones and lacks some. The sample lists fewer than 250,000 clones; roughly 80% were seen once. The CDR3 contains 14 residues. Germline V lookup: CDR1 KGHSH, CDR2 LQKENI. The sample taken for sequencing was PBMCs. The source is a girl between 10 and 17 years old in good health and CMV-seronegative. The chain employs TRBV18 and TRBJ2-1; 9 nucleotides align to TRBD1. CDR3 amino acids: CASSTGGGYNEQFF. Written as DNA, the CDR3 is TGTGCCAGCTCCACAGGGGGCGGTTACAATGAGCAATTCTTC.